The 15 T cell receptor beta chains given below trace back to one sample, sequenced in a study of cytomegalovirus exposure and HLA in healthy donors. Vbeta (60) and Jbeta (13) primers were used in the PCR. Only in-frame clones appear in the TCRdb table, and some are missing; sequencing was by immunoSEQ multiplex PCR. The table includes some 150,000 clones, approximately 85% detected once. Sequencing was performed on PBMCs. These receptors were obtained from a man in his fifties or sixties in good health and CMV-seropositive.

The chain links TRBV2 to TRBJ1-2, with D hard to call. Germline CDR1 reads SNHLY; CDR2 reads FYNNEI. CDR3 size: 13 residues. Trimming left V 0 bases short and J 2 bases short, with 4 bases between. CDR3 protein: CASSEAKNYGYTF. The CDR3 region has the DNA TGTGCCAGCAGTGAAGCTAAAAACTATGGCTACACCTTC.

For this clone: Other DNA sequences in this sample translate to the same CDR3. Here the CDR3 DNA reads TGTGCCAGCAGCCCCGGACAGGGTTACGAGCAGTACTTC. It encodes CASSPGQGYEQYF. V usage is TRBV7-2 and J usage is TRBJ2-7; 8 positions agree with TRBD1. J gave up 4 bases and V 5 bases, and 4 bases lay outside the gene matches. Per germline, CDR1 SGHTA and CDR2 FQGNSA. The CDR3 runs to 13 residues.

The chain carries TRBV28 and TRBJ1-2, with D maybe TRBD1 (6 bases). The V end was cut by 10 bases, the J end by 1 base, with 10 bases between. Germline CDR1 MDHEN, CDR2 SYDVKM. The CDR3 extends over 12 amino acids. DNA of the CDR3: TGTGCCACCACAGGGTATAACTATGGCTACACCTTC. Its protein product is CATTGYNYGYTF.

The V call is TRBV25-1, the J call TRBJ2-5; 9 nucleotides agree with TRBD1. Per the germline V gene, CDR1 is MGHDK and CDR2 is SYGVNS. Trimming took 6 bases from V and 7 from J; bases not matched to a gene: 12. This CDR3 spans 15 amino acids. The CDR3 DNA follows: TGTGCCAGCAGCAGGCGGGACAGGGTAATGGGGACCCAGTACTTC. It codes for CASSRRDRVMGTQYF.

The chain uses TRBV28 and TRBJ2-1; TRBD2 aligns across 11 bases. The V segment lost 5 bases and the J segment 4 bases; nucleotides outside the gene matches: 7. The CDR3 has 16 amino acids. Per germline, CDR1 MDHEN and CDR2 SYDVKM. CDR3 in DNA: TGTGCCAGCAGTCTGGCCGCTAGCGGGGGGTACAATGAGCAGTTCTTC. It yields the protein CASSLAASGGYNEQFF. The full variable domain, completed using reference TRBV28 and TRBJ2-1, is DVKVTQSSRYLVKRTGEKVFLECVQDMDHENMFWYRQDPGLGLRLIYFSYDVKMKEKGDIPEGYSVSREKKERFSLILESASTNQTSMYLCASSLAASGGYNEQFFGPGTRLTVL.

There are a few counts of this clone. This rearrangement joins TRBV10-3 to TRBJ1-5; D is perhaps TRBD1 (5 bases). V lost 6 bases to trimming and J lost 9 bases, with 15 bases between them. The V gene's germline CDR1 is ENHRY and CDR2 SYGVKD. The CDR3 length is 13 residues. The CDR3 bases are TGTGCCATCAGCGAGGGGCTTGGTTGGCCCCAGCATTTT. This gives the protein CAISEGLGWPQHF.

Of note for this clone: Other DNA sequences of this sample code for an identical CDR3. The chain employs TRBV30 and TRBJ2-7; 7 bases match TRBD1. Germline CDR1 reads GTSNPN; CDR2 reads SVGIG (reference sequence). Losses at the gene ends were 2 bases for V and 2 bases for J; bases not matched to a gene: 3. This CDR3 has 13 residues. This CDR3 reads CAWSRDRAYEQYF. CDR3 nucleotides: TGTGCCTGGAGTAGGGACAGAGCCTACGAGCAGTACTTC.

The genes are TRBV2 and TRBJ2-1; 14 nucleotides match TRBD2. Trimming cost V 6 bases and J 10 bases; bases outside gene matches: 8. Germline V gene data show CDR1 as SNHLY and CDR2 as FYNNEI. There are 15 residues in the CDR3. The CDR3 DNA is TGTGCCAGCAGGCCGGGACTAGCGGGAGCAGGGGAGCAGTTCTTC. It is translated as CASRPGLAGAGEQFF.

The chain links TRBV28 to TRBJ1-5, with D possibly TRBD1 on 6 matching bases. V shed 5 bases and J shed 6 bases, with 17 bases lying between them. This CDR3 is built from 15 residues. From germline, CDR1 is MDHEN and CDR2 SYDVKM. The CDR3: CASSRPAGAGQPQHF. DNA of the CDR3: TGTGCCAGCAGTCGCCCGGCGGGGGCGGGTCAGCCCCAGCATTTT.

V usage is TRBV6-6 and J usage is TRBJ2-7; D might be TRBD1 (5 bases). The CDR3 length is 14 residues. Germline loops: CDR1 MNHNY, CDR2 SVGAGI (reference sequence). The V gene lost 7 bases and the J gene lost 1 base, with 14 bases spanning the gap. The CDR3 DNA follows: TGTGCCAGCAAATCTGGTACAGGATCCTACGAGCAGTACTTC. Translation: CASKSGTGSYEQYF.

The V gene is TRBV4-1, the J gene TRBJ2-5; a weak D match, TRBD2 (6 bases). V lost 8 bases and J 1 base, leaving 14 bases between the germline ends. CDR1 and CDR2 from the germline V gene are MGHRA and YSYEKL. CDR3 size: 14 residues. The DNA for the CDR3 is TGCGCCAGCGCGCCGGGACTTTTCCAAGAGACCCAGTACTTC. This sequence encodes CASAPGLFQETQYF.

The rearrangement joins TRBV5-1 to TRBJ1-1; D is unclear. V lost 0 bases to trimming and J lost 2 bases, with 11 bases between them. The CDR3 loop spans 15 amino acids. Germline CDR1 reads SGHRS; CDR2 reads YFSETQ. The CDR3 spells CASSLGGLRNTEAFF. In DNA, the CDR3 is TGCGCCAGCAGCTTGGGAGGACTGAGAAACACTGAAGCTTTCTTT. The whole variable domain, filled in from reference TRBV5-1 and TRBJ1-1, reads KAGVTQTPRYLIKTRGQQVTLSCSPISGHRSVSWYQQTPGQGLQFLFEYFSETQRNKGNFPGRFSGRQFSNSRSEMNVSTLELGDSALYLCASSLGGLRNTEAFFGQGTRLTVV.

The genes are TRBV28 and TRBJ2-5; D possibly corresponds to TRBD1 (5 bases). CDR1 and CDR2 from the germline V gene are MDHEN and SYDVKM. This CDR3 comprises 16 residues. V was clipped by 5 bases and J by 5 bases, with 21 bases between them. Here the CDR3 reads CASSRRQGRFGETQYF. CDR3 nucleotide sequence: TGTGCCAGCAGTCGCAGGCAGGGAAGGTTCGGCGAGACCCAGTACTTC.

The chain has TRBV14 and TRBJ2-1; D unresolved. Trimming stripped 3 bases from V and 10 bases from J, with 13 bases between. The CDR3 is made up of 13 amino acids. CDR1 is SGHDN and CDR2 is FVKESK in the germline V gene. The CDR3 reads CASSQSLVDEQFF. CDR3 nucleotide sequence: TGTGCCAGCAGCCAGTCCCTAGTAGACGAGCAGTTCTTC.

The V and J genes are TRBV5-6 and TRBJ2-6; D is possibly TRBD1 (6 bases). The V end lost 0 bases, the J end lost 2 bases, and 6 bases lay between the germline ends. This CDR3 comprises 15 residues. Germline V lookup: CDR1 SGHDT, CDR2 YYEEEE. CDR3 DNA sequence: TGTGCCAGCAGCTTGGAGGGGGCTGGGGCCAACGTCCTGACTTTC. The encoded protein is CASSLEGAGANVLTF.